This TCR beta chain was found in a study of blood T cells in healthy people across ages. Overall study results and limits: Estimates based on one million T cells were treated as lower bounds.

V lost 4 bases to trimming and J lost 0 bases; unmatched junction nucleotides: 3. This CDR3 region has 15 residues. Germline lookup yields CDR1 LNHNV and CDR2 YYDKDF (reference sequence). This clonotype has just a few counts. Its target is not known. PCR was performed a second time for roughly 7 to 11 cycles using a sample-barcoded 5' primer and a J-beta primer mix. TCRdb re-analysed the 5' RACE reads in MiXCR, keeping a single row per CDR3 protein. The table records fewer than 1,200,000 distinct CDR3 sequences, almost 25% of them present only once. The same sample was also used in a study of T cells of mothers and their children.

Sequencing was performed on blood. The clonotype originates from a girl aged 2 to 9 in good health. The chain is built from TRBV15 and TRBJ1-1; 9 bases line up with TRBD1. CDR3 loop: CATSKRTGVNTEAFF. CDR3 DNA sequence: TGTGCCACCAGCAAGCGGACAGGGGTGAACACTGAAGCTTTCTTT.